This T cell receptor beta chain was retrieved from a study of blood T cell repertoires in COVID-19. Germline V gene sequence: CDR1 SGHRS, CDR2 YFSETQ. V shed 2 bases and J shed 7 bases, with 13 bases lying between them. The CDR3 contains 14 residues. Living in 24 US areas, the participants were between 18 and 89 years of age. How the authors handled the data: Counts of nucleated cells, estimated from reference gene primer amplification, were obtained. Here immunoSEQ multiplex PCR was the method, and the copy in TCRdb shows in-frame clones only, minus some. That table furnishes V, J and clone size, whereas the DNA furnished D and trimming. The profile shows 180,000 or so clones, roughly 80% of them singletons.

The chain uses TRBV5-1 and TRBJ2-1; tentative D call: TRBD1 (5 bases). Sequencing was performed on PBMCs or T cells enriched from blood (not recorded which). The receptor comes from a woman aged 45-60 years who had recovered from COVID-19. The chain's CDR3 is CASSFDSRGNEQFF. DNA for the CDR3: TGCGCCAGCAGCTTCGACTCAAGGGGAAATGAGCAGTTCTTC.